Shown below are 19 T cell receptor beta chains from a single sample sequenced in a study of PD-1 blockade in classical Hodgkin lymphoma. Each patient relapsed following autologous stem cell transplantation, and prior brentuximab vedotin exposure differed. Profiled with immunoSEQ multiplex PCR; TCRdb holds only in-frame clones, not every one. Among fewer than 100,000 clones listed, around 86% were seen once. Sequenced material: peripheral blood mononuclear cells (PBMCs), taken at baseline. The source of these receptors is a human donor with classical Hodgkin lymphoma.

The chain joins TRBV5-1 to TRBJ2-5, with 15 bases identical to TRBD2. V dropped 4 bases and J dropped 2; count of bases not matched to a gene: 6. Germline values: CDR1 SGHRS, CDR2 YFSETQ. This CDR3 is 17 amino acids long. The CDR3 coding sequence is TGCGCCAGCAGCCCCCCGGGACTAGCGGGGGGACAAGAGACCCAGTACTTC. Its translation: CASSPPGLAGGQETQYF.

The V and J genes are TRBV23-1 and TRBJ1-1; D is ambiguous. TRBV23-1 is reported as an ORF; its role is uncertain. V was cut by 2 bases and J by 11 bases, with 21 bases left in between. The CDR3 covers 15 residues. The CDR3 DNA reads as TGCGCCAGCAGTCAAAAGGATAGCAGCCCGATAGGGGCTTTCTTT. Translated: CASSQKDSSPIGAFF.

The chain has TRBV5-4 and TRBJ2-4; TRBD1 or TRBD2 may be the D gene (6 bases each). This CDR3 is 14 amino acids long. V was pared by 5 bases and J by 3 bases, with 12 bases between. Germline-derived CDR1 and CDR2 are SGHNT and YYREEE (reference sequence). DNA of the CDR3: TGTGCCAGCAGTGGGGGGCAAAGCAAAAACATTCAGTACTTC. Translation: CASSGGQSKNIQYF.

This clone has just a few counts. This chain uses TRBV27 with TRBJ2-6; no reliable D call. CDR3 size: 15 residues. From germline, CDR1 is MNHEY and CDR2 SMNVEV (reference sequence). V shed 5 bases and J shed 0 bases, with 8 bases lying between them. The CDR3 loop is CASSPDGSGANVLTF. DNA for the CDR3: TGTGCCAGCAGTCCGGACGGCTCTGGGGCCAACGTCCTGACTTTC. Full variable domain (outside the CDR3, taken from reference TRBV27 and TRBJ2-6): EAQVTQNPRYLITVTGKKLTVTCSQNMNHEYMSWYRQDPGLGLRQIYYSMNVEVTDKGDVPEGYKVSRKEKRNFPLILESPSPNQTSLYFCASSPDGSGANVLTFGAGSRLTVL.

The V call is TRBV5-6, the J call TRBJ2-5, with TRBD2 identical over 7 bases. This CDR3 is 13 amino acids long. Germline loops: CDR1 SGHDT, CDR2 YYEEEE. V dropped 0 bases and J dropped 4; count of bases not matched to a gene: 0. The CDR3 reads CASSLAGGETQYF. The CDR3, as DNA: TGTGCCAGCAGCTTGGCGGGAGGAGAGACCCAGTACTTC.

The J gene is TRBJ2-3, the V gene TRBV4-3, with D hard to call. Germline V gives CDR1 LGHNA, CDR2 YSLEER. The CDR3 length is 14 residues. Trimming cost V 0 bases and J 8 bases, with 12 bases left between them. CDR3 protein: CASSQESYWGTQYF. CDR3 sequence (DNA): TGCGCCAGCAGCCAAGAGTCATATTGGGGTACGCAGTATTTT.

This clone was observed a single time. The rearrangement joins TRBV29-1 to TRBJ1-2; D might be TRBD1 (5 bases). The CDR3 extends over 14 amino acids. CDR1 and CDR2 from the germline V gene are SQVTM and ANQGSEA. V lost 2 bases and J 2 bases, leaving 12 bases between the germline ends. The CDR3 DNA reads as TGCAGCGTTGAACGGGGGGGAAGGAACTATGGCTACACCTTC. As protein: CSVERGGRNYGYTF. The whole variable domain, remainder taken from reference TRBV29-1 and TRBJ1-2, is SAVISQKPSRDICQRGTSLTIQCQVDSQVTMMFWYRQQPGQSLTLIATANQGSEATYESGFVIDKFPISRPNLTFSTLTVSNMSPEDSSIYLCSVERGGRNYGYTFGSGTRLTVV.

V and J are TRBV28 and TRBJ2-1, with D possibly TRBD2 on 5 matching bases. Trimming removed 4 bases from V and 4 bases from J, with 17 bases in between. The CDR3 has 16 amino acids. Looked up from germline, CDR1 is MDHEN and CDR2 is SYDVKM. CDR3 sequence reads: CASSSPAVKGYNEQFF. The CDR3 DNA is TGTGCCAGCAGTTCCCCAGCGGTAAAGGGTTACAATGAGCAGTTCTTC.

The chain links TRBV4-1 to TRBJ2-5; D not resolved. The V gene's germline CDR1 is MGHRA and CDR2 YSYEKL. The V end was cut by 0 bases, the J end by 5 bases, with 13 bases between. The CDR3 loop spans 15 amino acids. The CDR3, as DNA: TGCGCCAGCAGCCAAGATCCCCAGCCCCGGGAGACCCAGTACTTC. This encodes CASSQDPQPRETQYF.

The chain is built from TRBV6-1 and TRBJ2-7; D is perhaps TRBD1 (6 bases). Germline-derived CDR1 and CDR2 are MNHNS and SASEGT. Trimming cost V 8 bases and J 2 bases, with 19 bases left between them. The CDR3 consists of 15 residues. Here the CDR3 reads CASPPTGFTPYEQYF. The CDR3, as DNA: TGTGCCAGCCCCCCCACAGGGTTTACTCCCTACGAGCAGTACTTC.

This clone was counted a single time. The chain joins TRBV5-1 to TRBJ2-7; TRBD2 matches 8 bases. Unmatched junction bases numbered 9, after V lost 0 bases and J lost 4 bases. CDR1 SGHRS and CDR2 YFSETQ come from the germline V gene. CDR3 size: 16 residues. The CDR3 region is CASSLGSGGRLYEQYF. The CDR3, as DNA: TGCGCCAGCAGCTTGGGGTCTGGCGGGAGGTTGTACGAGCAGTACTTC.

This chain joins TRBV6-5 and TRBJ1-1; no definite D call. Germline assignment: CDR1 MNHEY and CDR2 SVGAGI. The CDR3 spans 12 residues. V dropped 3 bases and J dropped 7 bases, with 9 bases sitting between them. The CDR3 sequence: CASSYGRREAFF. The CDR3 DNA follows: TGTGCCAGCAGTTATGGGCGGCGTGAAGCTTTCTTT.

This clone was seen a single time. The V gene is TRBV7-9, the J gene TRBJ2-1, with no clear D. V was clipped by 4 bases and J by 12 bases, with 16 bases between them. Germline CDR1 and CDR2: SEHNR and FQNEAQ (reference sequence). The CDR3 has 13 residues. The DNA of the CDR3 is TGTGCCAGCAGCTCGGTAGTGGTAGATAGGCAGTTCTTC. Amino acids: CASSSVVVDRQFF. The entire variable domain, with the rest obtained from reference TRBV7-9 and TRBJ2-1, is as follows: DTGVSQNPRHKITKRGQNVTFRCDPISEHNRLYWYRQTLGQGPEFLTYFQNEAQLEKSRLLSDRFSAERPKGSFSTLEIQRTEQGDSAMYLCASSSVVVDRQFFGPGTRLTVL.

The chain employs TRBV2 and TRBJ2-5; 12 bases line up with TRBD1. The V gene end was trimmed by 6 bases and the J gene end by 5 bases; junction bases not matched to a gene: 4. The germline CDR1 and CDR2 sequences are SNHLY and FYNNEI. The CDR3 runs to 14 residues. The DNA of the CDR3 is TGTGCCAGCAGGGGGGACAGGGGGCGGGAGACCCAGTACTTC. It specifies CASRGDRGRETQYF.

The chain recombines TRBV7-9 with TRBJ2-5; D gene ambiguous. CDR3 length: 13 residues. The V and J ends lost 6 bases and 2 bases respectively, with 10 bases between them. Germline V CDR1 and CDR2: SEHNR, FQNEAQ (reference sequence). CDR3 coding DNA: TGTGCCAGCAGAAAAGGGTTTCAAGAGACCCAGTACTTC. Its protein product is CASRKGFQETQYF.

The chain combines TRBV10-1 with TRBJ2-3; 8 bases fit TRBD1. The CDR3 consists of 15 residues. Germline V lookup: CDR1 WNHNN, CDR2 SYGVQD (reference sequence). J was trimmed by 3 bases and V by 1 base; bases with no gene match: 3. This CDR3 reads CASSEFGQGTDTQYF. The CDR3 DNA sequence: TGCGCCAGCAGTGAGTTCGGACAGGGAACAGATACGCAGTATTTT.

V and J are TRBV29-1 and TRBJ1-1, with D possibly being TRBD1 (5 bases). This CDR3 spans 16 amino acids. V lost 5 bases and J lost 1, with 20 bases in between. CDR1 SQVTM and CDR2 ANQGSEA come from the germline V gene. The CDR3 DNA is TGCAGCGTTCGAGCCTATGACAGAGTAAGGAACACTGAAGCTTTCTTT. Translation gives CSVRAYDRVRNTEAFF.

The chain is built from TRBV27 and TRBJ1-4, with 10 bases fitting TRBD1. This CDR3 has 14 amino acids. CDR1 is MNHEY and CDR2 is SMNVEV in the germline V gene (reference sequence). The trim removed 3 bases at V and 8 bases at J, leaving 3 bases unmatched. The CDR3 bases are TGTGCCAGCAGTTTGGGGACAGGGGCCGAAAAACTGTTTTTT. Protein sequence: CASSLGTGAEKLFF.

The rearrangement joins TRBV15 to TRBJ2-7; D is perhaps TRBD1 or TRBD2 (7 bases each). Germline V gene sequence: CDR1 LNHNV, CDR2 YYDKDF (reference sequence). The CDR3 runs 17 residues. Trimming shortened V by 0 bases and J by 5 bases, and 20 bases separated the two germline ends. The CDR3 DNA is TGTGCCACCAGCAGAGATCTAGGGGGCGCGGGAGTGGACGAGCAGTACTTC. Its protein is CATSRDLGGAGVDEQYF.